The clone carrying this T cell receptor (beta chain) was counted a single time. This record comes from a study of blood T cell repertoires in COVID-19. Some clones are missing from TCRdb's copy, which holds only in-frame ones; the method was immunoSEQ multiplex PCR. Seen here are about 180,000 clones, 83% observed once, and the top ten hold less than 10%. Sequencing used peripheral blood. The TCR was taken from a woman aged 70-85 years with COVID-19, enrolled during active disease.

For the CDR3, the DNA is TGTGCCAGCAGCTTGGGACTAGCGGGAGGCCCAAACAATGAGCAGTTCTTC. Its translation is CASSLGLAGGPNNEQFF. This chain connects TRBV11-2 to TRBJ2-1; 15 bases line up with TRBD2. V gave up 3 bases and J gave up 5 bases; unmatched junction bases: 5. The CDR3 runs 17 residues. Germline V gene lookup returns CDR1 SGHAT and CDR2 FQNNGV.